The 10 T cell receptor beta chains in this list originate from one sample, sequenced in a study of T cell repertoires in cytomegalovirus infection (dated by TCRdb to the late 2010s). The treatment or condition label for this specimen denotes: in vitro stimulation with specific CMV peptide epitopes to enrich CMV-specific T cells. Antigens of these TCRs are unknown. The run used an Illumina HiSeq 1500. TCRdb reanalyzed the raw reads on its own, using fastp at Q25 for trimming and MiXCR for clone calling, and kept in-frame beta chains. Rows with one shared CDR3 protein collapse into an entry with the most common genes and DNA. The sample records about 470,000 distinct CDR3 sequences, about 42% of which are singletons. The ten largest clones capture just under 45% of the sample. The sample was cultured PBMCs, taken from culture after CMV antigen stimulation. These receptors originate from a human donor in good health (CMV status not recorded). Some clones in this sample may be carry-over from other donors' samples.

This clonotype was counted only a few times. The chain employs TRBV6-5 and TRBJ2-7; 10 bases align to TRBD1. Germline V gene data show CDR1 as MNHEY and CDR2 as SVGAGI. J was trimmed by 1 base and V by 6 bases; bases with no gene match: 9. The CDR3 runs 16 residues. This CDR3 is CASSSDGDRGSYEQYF. Here the CDR3 DNA reads TGTGCCAGCAGCTCCGATGGGGACAGGGGATCCTACGAGCAGTACTTC.

This clonotype was observed a handful of times. The chain recombines TRBV6-2 or TRBV6-3 with TRBJ2-7; D ambiguous. The ends were cut back, 5 bases at V and 2 bases at J, with 10 bases in the middle. The CDR3 is 13 residues long. Germline V gene lookup returns CDR1 MNHEY and CDR2 SVGEGT. CDR3 sequence reads: CASSAAKAYEQYF. The DNA of the CDR3 is TGTGCCAGCAGTGCGGCCAAGGCCTACGAGCAGTACTTC.

The chain joins TRBV4-1 to TRBJ2-7; 7 nucleotides align to TRBD2. The CDR3 contains 16 residues. Germline-derived CDR1 and CDR2 are MGHRA and YSYEKL. V lost 0 bases to trimming and J lost 2 bases; unmatched junction nucleotides: 7. CDR3 nucleotide sequence: TGCGCCAGCAGCCAAGAGTCTAACCTAGCGGCCTACGAGCAGTACTTC. Its translation: CASSQESNLAAYEQYF.

There are a few counts of this clonotype. CDR3 region: CASSPRQRVAEAFF. CDR3 sequence (DNA): TGTGCCAGCAGTCCGAGACAGCGGGTCGCTGAAGCTTTCTTT. This chain links TRBV28 with TRBJ1-1, with D perhaps TRBD1 (5 bases). The CDR3 runs 14 residues. V lost 5 bases and J lost 6, with 16 bases in between. CDR1 and CDR2 (germline): MDHEN, SYDVKM.

J is TRBJ2-4 and V is TRBV2, with 7 nucleotides matching TRBD1. The V and J ends lost 6 bases and 8 bases, in that order; junction bases with no gene match: 10. This CDR3 comprises 14 residues. CDR1 and CDR2 (germline): SNHLY, FYNNEI. CDR3 region: CASSARQGIYIQYF. The DNA of the CDR3 is TGTGCCAGCAGCGCCAGACAGGGAATATACATTCAGTACTTC.

This clonotype occurred many times. The chain carries TRBV15 and TRBJ1-5; no clear D. Trimming took 1 base from V and 7 from J, leaving 8 bases between them. The length of the CDR3 is 13 residues. Germline lookup yields CDR1 LNHNV and CDR2 YYDKDF (reference sequence). CDR3 sequence: CATSRGVGQPQHF. The CDR3 nucleotides read TGTGCCACCAGCAGAGGGGTGGGACAGCCCCAGCATTTT.

The genes are TRBV28 and TRBJ2-7; possibly TRBD2 for D (7 bases). This CDR3 contains 15 residues. The germline V gene encodes CDR1 MDHEN and CDR2 SYDVKM. Trimming removed 3 bases at V and 1 base at J, with 13 bases between. In nucleotides, the CDR3 is TGTGCCAGCAGTTTTAGGCGGGGGCCGTCCTACGAGCAGTACTTC. This translates into CASSFRRGPSYEQYF.

This chain links TRBV7-2 with TRBJ2-5; D call uncertain. V lost 5 bases to trimming and J lost 5 bases, with 12 bases between them. This CDR3 region has 13 residues. CDR1 SGHTA and CDR2 FQGNSA come from the germline V gene. In DNA, the CDR3 is TGTGCCAGCAGCCCCACACGCTTGGAGACCCAGTACTTC. Protein: CASSPTRLETQYF.

This clonotype was picked up a small number of times. This sequence joins TRBV7-8 and TRBJ2-2; D uncertain. The V gene lost 2 bases and the J gene lost 5 bases, with 12 bases spanning the gap. The CDR3 runs to 15 residues. Germline CDR1 is SGHVS and CDR2 is FQNEAQ. The CDR3 sequence is CASSLQRLRTGELFF. The CDR3 DNA is TGTGCCAGCAGCTTACAAAGACTGAGGACCGGGGAGCTGTTTTTT.

The chain recombines TRBV7-9 with TRBJ2-7; 8 bases align to TRBD1. The CDR3 consists of 13 residues. Germline CDR1 SEHNR, CDR2 FQNEAQ (reference sequence). V was pared by 4 bases and J by 7 bases, with 6 bases of the junction left unmatched. CDR3 in DNA: TGTGCCAGCAGCTCGGACAGGGAAAGGGAGCAGTACTTC. It is translated as CASSSDREREQYF.